One and the same sample provided the 4 T cell receptor beta chains below, sequenced in a study of cytomegalovirus exposure and HLA in healthy donors. Primers: 60 Vbeta forward and 13 Jbeta reverse. Sequenced by immunoSEQ multiplex PCR; TCRdb stores in-frame clones only, minus some. The sample consists of 150,000 or so clones, 80% of them appearing once. The specimen sequenced was PBMCs. Receptors were obtained from a man aged 30 to 39 in good health and CMV-seropositive.

The chain employs TRBV28 and TRBJ2-7, with TRBD2 matching 7 bases. V lost 8 bases and J lost 3; bases outside the gene matches: 4. The germline V gene has CDR1 MDHEN and CDR2 SYDVKM. The CDR3 totals 12 residues. CDR3 coding DNA: TGTGCCAGCGGGAGGGGTGACTACGAGCAGTACTTC. Translation: CASGRGDYEQYF. The full variable domain, in which reference TRBV28 and TRBJ2-7 provide the parts outside the CDR3, is DVKVTQSSRYLVKRTGEKVFLECVQDMDHENMFWYRQDPGLGLRLIYFSYDVKMKEKGDIPEGYSVSREKKERFSLILESASTNQTSMYLCASGRGDYEQYFGPGTRLTVT.

The CDR3 sequence: CSVEGTGQGFYEQYF. CDR3 coding DNA: TGCAGCGTTGAAGGAACAGGACAGGGCTTCTACGAGCAGTACTTC. The V call is TRBV29-1, the J call TRBJ2-7, with 8 bases identical to TRBD1. The CDR3 covers 15 residues. The germline V gene encodes CDR1 SQVTM and CDR2 ANQGSEA. The trim removed 1 base at V and 3 bases at J, leaving 8 bases unmatched.

This chain links TRBV10-2 with TRBJ1-5, with 9 bases fitting TRBD1. The CDR3 is made up of 14 amino acids. CDR1 is WSHSY and CDR2 is SAAADI in the germline V gene. With 9 bases clipped from V and 4 bases from J, the junction kept 7 bases outside the gene matches. The CDR3 nucleotides read TGCGCCAGTAGCCGGGACAGGGCGAATCAGCCCCAGCATTTT. It is translated as CASSRDRANQPQHF.

This clone was detected only a few times. The genes are TRBV4-1 and TRBJ2-7; 13 nucleotides agree with TRBD2. The germline V gene encodes CDR1 MGHRA and CDR2 YSYEKL. V dropped 5 bases and J dropped 5; count of bases not matched to a gene: 3. The CDR3 has 14 amino acids. The CDR3 coding sequence is TGCGCCAGCAGCGGGGGACTAGCGGGGAACGAGCAGTACTTC. Translating gives CASSGGLAGNEQYF.